This T cell receptor beta chain was captured by sequencing in a study of tumor-infiltrating lymphocytes in oesophageal squamous cell carcinoma. TCRdb fed the PCR reads into MiXCR, producing one record per CDR3 protein. This table holds some 14,000 distinct CDR3 sequences, approximately 50% found once. The sequenced sample consisted of esophageal tumor tissue. The TCR originated in a male donor with esophageal squamous cell carcinoma.

The chain's CDR3 is CASRRTSGMADEQFF. CDR3 in DNA: TGTGCCAGCAGACGGACTAGCGGGATGGCTGATGAGCAGTTCTTC. The chain recombines TRBV28 with TRBJ2-1; 12 positions match TRBD2. CDR3 length: 15 residues. The V gene's germline CDR1 is MDHEN and CDR2 SYDVKM. V shed 6 bases and J 8 bases; nucleotides not matched to a gene: 8.